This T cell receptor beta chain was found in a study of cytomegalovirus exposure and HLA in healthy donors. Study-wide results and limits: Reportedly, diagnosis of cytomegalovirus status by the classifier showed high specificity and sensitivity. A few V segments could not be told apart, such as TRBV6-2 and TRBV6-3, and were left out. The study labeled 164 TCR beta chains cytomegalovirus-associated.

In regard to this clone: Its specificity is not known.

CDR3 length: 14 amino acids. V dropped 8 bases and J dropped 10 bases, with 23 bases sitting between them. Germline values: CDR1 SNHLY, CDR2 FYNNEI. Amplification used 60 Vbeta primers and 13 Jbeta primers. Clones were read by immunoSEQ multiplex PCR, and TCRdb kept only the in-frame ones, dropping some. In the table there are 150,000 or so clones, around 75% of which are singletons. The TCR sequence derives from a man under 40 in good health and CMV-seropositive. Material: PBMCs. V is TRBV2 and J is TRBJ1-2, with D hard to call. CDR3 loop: CASASSDGGWVYTF. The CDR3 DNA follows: TGTGCCAGCGCCTCATCCGACGGCGGCTGGGTCTACACCTTC.